The sequence of this T cell receptor beta chain was determined in a study of blood T cell repertoires in COVID-19 (dated by TCRdb to 2018 to 2020). Study-wide context: Samples covering the acute and convalescent phases of COVID-19 were provided by collaborators in the United States, Italy and Spain. The material from the prospective study consisted of cDNA or gDNA derived from T cells, B-cell-depleted T cells, or PBMCs. The dataset comprised deeply sampled blood TCRbeta repertoires from subjects exposed to, actively infected with, or recovered from COVID-19. The repertoires were released in a freely available public database intended as a resource for research on the immune response to SARS-CoV-2. The samples were drawn from the first 160 participants of the ongoing ImmuneRACE study and from under 1,500 subjects provided by 6 global collaborators. Nearly every sample came with metadata listing a de-identified subject ID, COVID-19 status, age in years and sex. HLA class I and class II types, where available, came from metadata supplied by the sample provider rather than from assay-based typing. Overall study outcomes, separate from this receptor: The quantity of clinical and demographic metadata differed by source and by participant and was supplied without curation.

Concerning this clone: Its recognized antigen is unknown. No qualities accompany the bases; no much larger clone lies one base away.

Its CDR3 holds 15 amino acids, cysteine through phenylalanine. Only the CDR3 part of the read is kept: 45 bases, read in frame from the first base. The germline V gene encodes CDR1 SGHRS and CDR2 YFSETQ. Trimming costs V 0 bases and J 1 base, and their ends lie 10 bases apart. The immunoSEQ Assay, a bias-controlled multiplex PCR, was used to amplify TCRbeta CDR3 regions from genomic DNA. Regarding the original processing steps: The number of nucleated cells in each sample was estimated by amplification of reference gene primers within the assay. Sequence reads were collapsed and filtered to measure the absolute abundance of every unique TCRbeta CDR3 rearrangement. For each sample, productive Simpson clonality was calculated as the square root of Simpson's diversity index over productive rearrangements. TCRdb took over this immuneACCESS table, retaining in-frame rearrangements with V and J assigned. Such tables are incomplete; in checked studies, under half of the missing clones stem from an unresolved V gene, and the remainder is unexplained. V, J and clone size reflect that table, while D and trimming were determined from the DNA. The sample table records roughly 68,000 clones; approximately 84% of these occur just once. The ten largest make up around 9.5% of the sample.

Collaborating institutions collected whole blood in K2EDTA tubes following their own protocols. For TCRbeta analysis, collaborator samples were shipped as frozen whole blood, as isolated PBMCs, or as DNA extracted from either sample type. Material for sequencing was peripheral blood. This sequence originates from a man aged 45 to 65 with active COVID-19. The sequence joins TRBV5-1 to TRBJ2-5; perhaps TRBD1 is the D gene, with 5 bases matching. The sequence in DNA is TGCGCCAGCAGCTTGGCGCAGGGCCTCCAAGAGACCCAGTACTTC. This sequence encodes CASSLAQGLQETQYF.